This TCR beta chain was profiled in a study of blood T cell repertoires in COVID-19. Looking at the study overall: The United States, Italy and Spain were the sources of the acute and convalescent COVID-19 samples.

Assay used: immunoSEQ multiplex PCR; TCRdb lists only in-frame clones, some missing. Of fewer than 250,000 clones in the sample, 80% to 90% were seen once. The receptor comes from a woman at least 80 years old with acute or convalescent COVID-19. Sequences were obtained from peripheral blood.

CDR3 sequence (DNA): TGTGCCAGCAGCTTTTCGGGGGGGTACAGAGCCTCTGGAAACACCATATATTTT. This sequence encodes CASSFSGGYRASGNTIYF. The chain employs TRBV7-9 and TRBJ1-3, with D possibly being TRBD1 (5 bases). The CDR3 consists of 18 residues. V lost 3 bases to trimming and J lost 0 bases, with 18 bases between them. CDR1 and CDR2 from the germline V gene are SEHNR and FQNEAQ (reference sequence).